One TCR beta chain is described in this entry. Per germline, CDR1 LNHDA and CDR2 SQIVND (reference sequence). The CDR3 has 16 amino acids. V was shortened by 3 bases and J by 4 bases, with 17 bases between the two germline ends. This specimen comes from a study of T cell repertoires in cytomegalovirus infection. A single record per CDR3 protein comes from TCRdb applying MiXCR to the reads. This sample has a few hundred thousand distinct CDR3 sequences, with around 27% found just once. This chain links TRBV19 with TRBJ2-3; D possibly corresponds to TRBD2 (5 bases). What was sequenced was PBMCs. This clonotype was sampled from a human donor in good health (CMV status not recorded). Some clones in this sample may be carry-over from other donors' samples. The CDR3 region is CASSIGRGREPDTQYF. The CDR3, as DNA: TGTGCCAGTAGTATTGGTCGAGGGAGAGAGCCAGATACGCAGTATTTT.